These 3 T cell receptor beta chains share one sample of origin, sequenced in a study of T-cell reconstitution after alpha-beta-depleted transplantation in children. Preparing the TCRbeta library involved the use of unique molecular identifiers. TCRdb re-derived calls from the PCR reads in MiXCR, one entry per CDR3 protein. The sample records roughly 180,000 distinct CDR3 sequences, roughly 15% being singletons. Here the sequenced sample was PBMCs from the stem cell graft donor, taken from the stem cell graft. These receptors were obtained from a human donor who donated a stem cell graft to a child with acute lymphoblastic leukemia.

This clonotype showed up just a few times. This chain uses TRBV20-1 with TRBJ2-1; perhaps TRBD2 as D (6 bases). Germline assignment: CDR1 DFQATT and CDR2 SNEGSKA (reference sequence). V was pared by 4 bases and J by 8 bases, with 12 bases between. The CDR3 extends over 12 amino acids. In nucleotides, the CDR3 is TGCAGTGCTATGAAACTAGCCGATGAGCAGTTCTTC. Translated: CSAMKLADEQFF.

This clonotype was picked up many times. This chain uses TRBV9 with TRBJ2-2, with D possibly called TRBD1 or TRBD2 (5 bases each). This CDR3 comprises 15 residues. V lost 0 bases, J lost 5 bases, and 11 bases lay in between. Germline CDR1 SGDLS, CDR2 YYNGEE. CDR3 residues: CASSVVAGRTGELFF. The CDR3, as DNA: TGTGCCAGCAGCGTAGTGGCAGGGAGAACCGGGGAGCTGTTTTTT.

Comments on this clonotype: It is unclear where the CDR3 begins or ends on the DNA, so no DNA is shown, and the CDR3 is as TCRdb lists it. This chain links TRBV7-5 with TRBJ2-5; the table calls TRBD2, which could not be checked here. TRBV7-5 is classified as a pseudogene. With termini counted, the CDR3 has 20 amino acids. This CDR3 is CTSVPAVTVETHVEGETQYF.